This T cell receptor (beta chain) originates from a study of blood T cell repertoires in COVID-19 (dated by TCRdb to 2019 to 2021). Describing the broader study: Collaborator samples came from the United States, Italy and Spain and covered acute and convalescent phases of COVID-19. The prospective study material was composed of cDNA or gDNA derived from T cells, B-cell-depleted T cells, or PBMCs. Deeply sampled blood TCRbeta repertoires from subjects exposed to, actively infected with, or recovered from COVID-19 were included in the dataset. The repertoires were released in a freely available public database intended as a resource for research on the immune response to SARS-CoV-2. Samples were obtained from the ongoing ImmuneRACE study (first 160 participants) and from over 1,000 subjects provided by 6 global collaborators. Sample metadata almost always included a de-identified subject ID, COVID-19 status, age in years and sex. HLA class I and class II types, where available, came from metadata supplied by the sample provider rather than from assay-based typing.

From its cysteine to its phenylalanine, the CDR3 spans 14 amino acids. Only the CDR3 DNA stays, 42 bases, in frame from base 1. CDR1 and CDR2 are read off the germline V gene (reference sequence) as LGHDT and YNNKEL. V is pared back by 4 bases and J by 4 bases, with 10 bases lying between the germline termini. The collaborating institutions used their own protocols to collect whole blood in K2EDTA tubes. For TCRbeta analysis, collaborators shipped samples in one of three forms: frozen whole blood, isolated PBMCs, or DNA extracted from either of those sample types. Summary of the overall study and its limitations: Clinical and demographic metadata were provided uncurated, with the amount varying by source and participant.

TCRbeta CDR3 regions were amplified from genomic DNA using the immunoSEQ Assay, a bias-controlled multiplex PCR. Per the original workflow: Nucleated cell counts per sample were estimated from amplification of reference gene primers within the assay. To quantify the absolute abundance of each unique TCRbeta CDR3 rearrangement, sequence reads were collapsed and filtered. For each sample, productive Simpson clonality was calculated as the square root of Simpson's diversity index across productive rearrangements. Here the immuneACCESS table is served through TCRdb, limited to in-frame sequences with V and J called. Missing clones are a known gap in these copies; in checked studies unresolved V genes cover under half, and the rest lacks a known reason. V, J and clone size were drawn from that table, and D and trimming were deduced from the DNA. This sample comprises some 45,000 clones, about 83% of them detected only once. Clones ranked in the top ten supply around 8% of the sample.

Comments on this clone: No cognate antigen has been identified for it. No much larger clonotype is one base removed from it; base qualities were not supplied.

This chain joins TRBV3-1 (or the pseudogene TRBV3-2) to TRBJ2-2; a tentative D match to TRBD2 spans 5 bases. The sequencing sample was made of peripheral blood. This receptor was identified in a man older than 75 in a cohort sampled during active COVID-19. The CDR3 loop reads CASSRNGITGELFF. The DNA is TGTGCCAGCAGCCGAAACGGGATCACCGGGGAGCTGTTTTTT.